Listed below are T cell receptor beta chains from one sample, sequenced in a study of T cell responses to AZD1222 COVID-19 vaccine. Generated by immunoSEQ multiplex PCR, the TCRdb table keeps only in-frame clones and is missing some. The data hold over 150,000 clones, with 88% observed a single time. This specimen consisted of peripheral blood, obtained 28 days after the second AZD1222 dose. The receptor source for this set is an adult who received the AZD1222 COVID-19 vaccine. CDR3s include the opening cysteine and the closing phenylalanine or tryptophan. A D gene is named only where the DNA matches it firmly. The size field is filled for only some rows; it gives once, few, many or a size class.

CAWNDGANEQFF | TGTGCCTGGAATGACGGGGCCAATGAGCAGTTCTTC | NA | NA | TRBJ2-1 | TRBV30
CASSYYVAGRGGELFF | TGTGCCAGCAGTTATTATGTTGCGGGGCGGGGCGGGGAGCTGTTTTTT | NA | NA | TRBJ2-2 | TRBV6-5
CAWTWGGEQYF | TGTGCCTGGACGTGGGGGGGCGAGCAGTACTTC | TRBD2 | few | TRBJ2-7 | TRBV30
CASRDMTGGNYGYTF | TGTGCCAGCAGGGATATGACAGGGGGCAACTATGGCTACACCTTC | TRBD1 | NA | TRBJ1-2 | TRBV2
CASSSRMTNTEAFF | TGTGCCAGCAGTTCCCGGATGACGAACACTGAAGCTTTCTTT | NA | NA | TRBJ1-1 | TRBV7-3
CATVGQGANYGYTF | TGTGCCACCGTGGGACAGGGGGCCAACTATGGCTACACCTTC | TRBD1 | NA | TRBJ1-2 | TRBV2
CAWRKGTYNSPLHF | TGTGCCTGGAGAAAAGGGACCTATAATTCACCCCTCCACTTT | NA | NA | TRBJ1-6 | TRBV30
CSARKDDTQYF | TGCAGTGCTAGAAAGGATGATACGCAGTATTTT | NA | NA | TRBJ2-3 | TRBV20-1
CATSVTSGNTIYF | TGTGCCACCAGCGTTACCTCTGGGAACACCATATATTTT | NA | NA | TRBJ1-3 | TRBV15
CASSRDRQYNEQFF | TGTGCCAGCAGCCGGGACAGGCAATACAATGAGCAGTTCTTC | TRBD1 | NA | TRBJ2-1 | TRBV7-2
CASSGDGPSKLF | TGTGCCAGCAGCGGAGATGGCCCCTCGAAGCTCTTC | NA | NA | TRBJ2-1 | TRBV7-9
CAVQPGGDYEQYF | TGTGCAGTCCAGCCCGGAGGAGACTACGAGCAGTACTTC | NA | NA | TRBJ2-7 | TRBV6-6
CSGNSPGDEQFF | TGCAGCGGTAACAGTCCTGGGGATGAGCAGTTCTTC | NA | NA | TRBJ2-1 | TRBV29-1
CASRRKPSYEKLFF | TGTGCCAGCAGGAGAAAACCGTCCTATGAAAAACTGTTTTTT | NA | NA | TRBJ1-4 | TRBV6-5
CASSIEFRGYGYTF | TGTGCCAGTAGTATTGAATTCAGGGGCTATGGCTACACCTTC | NA | NA | TRBJ1-2 | TRBV19
CASSPREGADTQYF | TGCGCCAGCAGCCCCCGGGAGGGCGCAGATACGCAGTATTTT | TRBD2 | once | TRBJ2-3 | TRBV5-1
CASSLGSDRGPRSGNTIYF | TGTGCCAGCAGCTTAGGTTCAGACAGGGGGCCTCGCTCTGGAAACACCATATATTTT | TRBD1 | NA | TRBJ1-3 | TRBV7-9
CASSSGPGTGELFF | TGCGCCAGCAGCTCCGGACCCGGGACCGGGGAGCTGTTTTTT | NA | NA | TRBJ2-2 | TRBV5-1
CASSPPGRRVQETQYF | TGTGCCAGCTCACCACCGGGACGGAGGGTTCAAGAGACCCAGTACTTC | NA | once | TRBJ2-5 | TRBV18
CASSQVRTGVSGNTIYF | TGCGCCAGCAGCCAAGTAAGAACAGGGGTCTCTGGAAACACCATATATTTT | TRBD1 | few | TRBJ1-3 | TRBV4-1
CASSLAGEDGYTF | TGTGCCAGCAGCTTAGCGGGGGAAGATGGCTACACCTTC | NA | NA | TRBJ1-2 | TRBV7-9
CASSIGTGMDGYTF | TGTGCCAGTAGTATAGGGACAGGGATGGATGGCTACACCTTC | TRBD1 | NA | TRBJ1-2 | TRBV19
CASSAIPGTNTEAFF | TGTGCCAGCTCAGCAATTCCGGGGACGAACACTGAAGCTTTCTTT | NA | NA | TRBJ1-1 | TRBV18
CASSEAAGGQPQHF | TGTGCCAGCAGTGAAGCGGCAGGGGGGCAGCCCCAGCATTTT | TRBD1 | NA | TRBJ1-5 | TRBV6-1
CASSPRQVSAANTGELFF | TGTGCCAGCAGCCCGCGACAGGTCTCGGCCGCGAACACCGGGGAGCTGTTTTTT | NA | once | TRBJ2-2 | TRBV7-8
CASTPWGLSGNTIYF | TGTGCCAGTACCCCGTGGGGGCTCTCTGGAAACACCATATATTTT | NA | NA | TRBJ1-3 | TRBV19
CSVAQDYEQYF | TGCAGCGTTGCACAGGACTACGAGCAGTACTTC | NA | NA | TRBJ2-7 | TRBV29-1
CASSDTNTGELFF | TGCGCCAGCAGTGACACGAACACCGGGGAGCTGTTTTTT | NA | NA | TRBJ2-2 | TRBV10-2
CSVVRGPSYGYTF | TGCAGCGTGGTGCGAGGGCCGAGCTATGGCTACACCTTC | NA | few | TRBJ1-2 | TRBV29-1
CASSLVTGTYEQYF | TGTGCCAGCAGCTTAGTTACAGGAACCTACGAGCAGTACTTC | NA | NA | TRBJ2-7 | TRBV11-2
CASRGSVGANEKLFF | TGTGCCAGCAGGGGCTCAGTGGGAGCTAATGAAAAACTGTTTTTT | NA | NA | TRBJ1-4 | TRBV6-5
CASSDSPGYGELFF | TGTGCCAGCAGTGACTCCCCAGGTTACGGGGAGCTGTTTTTT | NA | NA | TRBJ2-2 | TRBV6-4
CASSANTPGLAKDTQYF | TGTGCCAGCAGCGCCAACACCCCGGGACTAGCTAAAGATACGCAGTATTTT | TRBD2 | NA | TRBJ2-3 | TRBV9
CASSLGGQLNQPQHF | TGTGCCAGCAGCCTCGGAGGCCAACTAAATCAGCCCCAGCATTTT | NA | NA | TRBJ1-5 | TRBV7-6
CASSVGQGGPSGNTIYF | TGTGCCAGCAGCGTGGGACAGGGGGGCCCCTCTGGAAACACCATATATTTT | TRBD1 | NA | TRBJ1-3 | TRBV9
CASSEGVEGKLFF | TGTGCCAGCAGTGAAGGTGTTGAGGGAAAACTGTTTTTT | NA | NA | TRBJ1-4 | TRBV2
CASSEGEFYEQYF | TGTGCCAGCAGCGAGGGTGAGTTTTACGAGCAGTACTTC | NA | NA | TRBJ2-7 | TRBV4-2
CASRPRGQGHPAQHF | TGTGCCAGCAGACCCCGGGGACAGGGGCACCCGGCCCAGCATTTT | TRBD1 | NA | TRBJ1-5 | TRBV28
CASSRDRGQDTIYF | TGTGCCAGCAGCCGGGACAGAGGCCAGGACACCATATATTTT | TRBD1 | NA | TRBJ1-3 | TRBV5-4
CASSSGGKGYTF | TGTGCCAGCAGCTCAGGGGGAAAAGGCTACACCTTC | TRBD1 | NA | TRBJ1-2 | TRBV7-2
CASSQSTGGFEQYF | TGTGCCAGCAGCCAGAGTACAGGGGGGTTCGAGCAGTACTTC | TRBD1 | NA | TRBJ2-7 | TRBV3-1/TRBV3-2
CASSRGTVGNTIYF | TGTGCCAGCAGCCGCGGGACGGTTGGAAACACCATATATTTT | NA | NA | TRBJ1-3 | TRBV5-6
CASGLSKNTEAFF | TGCGCCAGCGGGCTCAGTAAGAACACTGAAGCTTTCTTT | NA | NA | TRBJ1-1 | TRBV10-2
CASSQGDHKETQYF | TGCGCCAGCAGCCAAGGGGACCACAAAGAGACCCAGTACTTC | NA | NA | TRBJ2-5 | TRBV4-1
CALEVGSDTEAFF | TGTGCCTTGGAGGTAGGTAGCGACACTGAAGCTTTCTTT | NA | NA | TRBJ1-1 | TRBV30
CAHLPPEAFF | TGTGCCCACCTTCCCCCTGAAGCTTTCTTT | NA | NA | TRBJ1-1 | TRBV9
CASSQRGEGQGRTEAFF | TGCGCCAGCAGCCAAAGAGGGGAGGGACAGGGTCGCACTGAAGCTTTCTTT | TRBD1 | NA | TRBJ1-1 | TRBV4-1
CASSQGGAGGLDEQFF | TGTGCCAGCAGCCAAGGGGGAGCAGGGGGCTTGGATGAGCAGTTCTTC | TRBD1 | NA | TRBJ2-1 | TRBV14
CASSLEGLVYGYTF | TGCGCCAGCAGCTTGGAGGGACTAGTCTATGGCTACACCTTC | NA | NA | TRBJ1-2 | TRBV5-1
CAIGSRGGSNEQFF | TGTGCCATCGGCAGCAGGGGAGGTTCCAATGAGCAGTTCTTC | NA | NA | TRBJ2-1 | TRBV10-3
CASSYTGGLTEAFF | TGCGCCAGCAGCTATACAGGGGGGCTCACTGAAGCTTTCTTT | TRBD1 | NA | TRBJ1-1 | TRBV5-1